This TCR beta chain derives from a study of blood T cell repertoires in COVID-19 (dated by TCRdb to about 2020). With regard to the full study: Collaborator samples came from the United States, Italy and Spain and covered acute and convalescent phases of COVID-19. The prospective study material was composed of cDNA or gDNA derived from T cells, B-cell-depleted T cells, or PBMCs. Deeply sampled blood TCRbeta repertoires from subjects exposed to, actively infected with, or recovered from COVID-19 were included in the dataset. The repertoires were released in a freely available public database meant as a resource for research on the immune response to SARS-CoV-2. The samples were drawn from the first 160 participants of the ongoing ImmuneRACE study and from 950 to 1,500 subjects provided by 6 global collaborators. Nearly every sample came with metadata listing a de-identified subject ID, COVID-19 status, age in years and sex. Where available, HLA class I and class II types were taken from metadata supplied by the sample provider and were not determined by assay-based typing. Results and caveats for the whole study, not just this receptor: How much clinical and demographic metadata was included differed by source and by participant, and the metadata was provided uncurated.

The immunoSEQ Assay, a bias-controlled multiplex PCR, was used to amplify TCRbeta CDR3 regions from genomic DNA. In the source study's methods: Within the assay, amplification of reference gene primers was used to estimate how many nucleated cells each sample contained. Sequence reads were collapsed and filtered to measure the absolute abundance of every unique TCRbeta CDR3 rearrangement. Productive Simpson clonality was computed per sample as the square root of Simpson's diversity index over productive rearrangements. This is the immuneACCESS table as TCRdb keeps it, with only in-frame sequences that have V and J called. A part of the clones is gone; compared with another copy, unresolved V genes explain less than half, and the rest is unexplained. The DNA was the basis for D and trimming; V, J and clone size are from that table. This sample gives approximately 120,000 clones in total; approximately 90% of them show up just once. Clones ranked in the top ten supply about 1.9% of the sample.

Counted from cysteine to phenylalanine, this CDR3 has 12 amino acids. Kept here is only the CDR3 DNA, which spans 36 bases and is read in frame from base 1. At the junction V is shortened by 4 bases and J by 7 bases, with 11 bases in between. As encoded in the germline V gene, CDR1 is KGHSH while CDR2 is LQKENI. One collaborating source in Seattle enrolled patients during active infection and followed them longitudinally through the course of disease. Collaborating institutions collected whole blood in K2EDTA tubes following their own protocols. Collaborator samples were shipped for TCRbeta analysis as frozen whole blood, isolated PBMCs, or DNA extracted from either sample type. As regards this clone: Its antigen remains unidentified. Qualities for individual bases were not recorded, and no much larger clone is one base off.

The sequenced material came from peripheral blood. Recombination linked TRBV18 to TRBJ2-7; matching of 6 bases hints at TRBD1 as the D gene. This receptor was identified in a man aged 50-59 years with COVID-19, enrolled during active disease. Here the CDR3 is given as CASSQNREEQYF. Read as DNA, the sequence is TGTGCCAGCTCACAAAACAGGGAAGAGCAGTACTTC.